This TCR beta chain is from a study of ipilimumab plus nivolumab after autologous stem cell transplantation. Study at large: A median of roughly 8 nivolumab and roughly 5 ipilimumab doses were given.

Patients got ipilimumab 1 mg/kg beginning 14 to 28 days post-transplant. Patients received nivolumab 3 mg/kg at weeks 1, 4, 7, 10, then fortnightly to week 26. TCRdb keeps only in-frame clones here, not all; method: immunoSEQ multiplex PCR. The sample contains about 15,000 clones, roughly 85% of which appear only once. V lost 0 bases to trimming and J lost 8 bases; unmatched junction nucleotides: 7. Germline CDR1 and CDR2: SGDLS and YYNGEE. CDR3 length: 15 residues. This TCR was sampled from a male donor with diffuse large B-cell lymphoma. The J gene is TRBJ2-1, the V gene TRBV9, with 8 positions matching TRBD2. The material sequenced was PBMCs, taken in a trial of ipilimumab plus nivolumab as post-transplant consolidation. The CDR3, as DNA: TGTGCCAGCAGCGTAGGAGAGCGGGGGAGCTATGAGCAGTTCTTC. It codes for CASSVGERGSYEQFF.